The text below deals with one T cell receptor beta chain. This sample is drawn from a study of blood T cell repertoires in COVID-19. Study-level background: Both acute and convalescent COVID-19 samples were obtained from the United States, Italy and Spain. T cells, B-cell-depleted T cells, or PBMCs supplied cDNA or gDNA.

Original handling: Nucleated cell counts were estimated from reference gene primer amplification. Repertoires were generated with immunoSEQ multiplex PCR, while TCRdb's copy carries only in-frame clones and drops some. V, J and clone size reflect that table, while D and trimming were determined from the DNA. The table lists under 250,000 clones, 80% to 85% of them singletons. CDR1 is MDHEN, CDR2 SYDVKM, per germline. Trimming took 7 bases from V and 0 from J, leaving 12 bases between them. The CDR3 covers 15 residues. Sequencing was performed on peripheral blood. The source is a woman under 40 who had recovered from COVID-19. The chain has TRBV28 and TRBJ1-4; D might be TRBD1 (6 bases). As DNA, the CDR3 is TGTGCCAGCACCTCAGGGGAAACAACTAATGAAAAACTGTTTTTT. This codes for CASTSGETTNEKLFF.